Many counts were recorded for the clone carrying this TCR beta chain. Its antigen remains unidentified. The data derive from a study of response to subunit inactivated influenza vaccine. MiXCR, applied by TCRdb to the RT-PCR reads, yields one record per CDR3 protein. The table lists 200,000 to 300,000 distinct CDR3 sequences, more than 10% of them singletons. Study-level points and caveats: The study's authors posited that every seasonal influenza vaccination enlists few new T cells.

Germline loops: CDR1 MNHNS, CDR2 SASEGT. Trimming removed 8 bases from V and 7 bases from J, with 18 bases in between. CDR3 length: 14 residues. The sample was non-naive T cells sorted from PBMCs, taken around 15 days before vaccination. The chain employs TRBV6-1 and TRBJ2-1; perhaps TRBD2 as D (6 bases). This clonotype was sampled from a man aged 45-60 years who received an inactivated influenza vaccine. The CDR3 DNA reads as TGTGCCAGCCTGGAGCGGGTCCGTGGTAATGAGCAGTTCTTC. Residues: CASLERVRGNEQFF.